This entry features one T cell receptor beta chain sequence. This CDR3 region has 14 residues. The V gene's germline CDR1 is SQVTM and CDR2 ANQGSEA. V shed 5 bases, J shed 7 bases, and the junction held 6 bases outside the gene matches. This record belongs to a study of blood T cell repertoires in COVID-19. Profiled with immunoSEQ multiplex PCR; TCRdb holds only in-frame clones, not every one. The sample includes about 200,000 clones, around 90% of them seen just once. This TCR derives from a man aged 55 to 70 who had recovered from COVID-19. This sequence joins TRBV29-1 and TRBJ2-1, with TRBD2 matching over 12 bases. Input material: peripheral blood. Here the CDR3 DNA reads TGCAGCGTTTTCGGACTAGCGGGAAAAAATGAGCAGTTCTTC. Translating gives CSVFGLAGKNEQFF.